Sequencing of this T cell receptor (beta chain) was carried out in a study of identical twins. This clonotype was observed at least ten times. The antigen remains unidentified. The CDR3 contains 15 residues. Germline V CDR1 and CDR2: SGHRS, YFSETQ. The trim removed 7 bases at V and 2 bases at J, leaving 6 bases unmatched. Findings and limits, study-wide: Twin-shared out-of-frame alpha sequences showed excess low generation probability. It was cross-sectional statistical analysis, not following the same donors, that the conclusions relied on.

From the 5' RACE reads, TCRdb called clonotypes with MiXCR, one entry per CDR3 protein. The table records 700,000 to 950,000 distinct CDR3 sequences, 12% of them present only once. Only healthy Caucasians were included as donors. The sample was also reused in another study, on yellow fever vaccine responses in identical twins. That source adds: Among the twins, the vaccine T cell response reportedly seemed partly convergent and partly personalized.

Input material: PBMCs. The V gene is TRBV5-1, the J gene TRBJ1-4, with 9 bases fitting TRBD1. The receptor was derived from a young woman in good health. The CDR3 DNA follows: TGCGCCAGCCGGGACAGGGTAGCGACTAATGAAAAACTGTTTTTT. Translated, it gives CASRDRVATNEKLFF.